This TCR beta chain was identified during a study of shared clonotypes between healthy human individuals. Every immunoSEQ plate was one replicate of a subset's evenly spread DNA. Some clones are missing from TCRdb's copy, which holds only in-frame ones; the method was immunoSEQ multiplex PCR. The sample consists of roughly 2,300,000 clones, just under 95% of them appearing once. The CDR3 loop spans 13 amino acids. Deletions cut 10 bases from V and 3 bases from J, with 16 bases between. Germline CDR1 is ENHRY and CDR2 is SYGVKD. Sequenced sample: naive CD4+ T cells from PBMCs. Subset indicated: CD45RA+ positively selected. This TCR was recovered from a man between 18 and 35 years old in good health. Some clones in this sample may be carry-over from other donors' samples. The chain has TRBV10-3 and TRBJ2-7; D unresolved. The CDR3 sequence: CATSLKDGYEQYF. The CDR3 coding sequence is TGTGCCACGAGCCTAAAGGACGGCTACGAGCAGTACTTC.